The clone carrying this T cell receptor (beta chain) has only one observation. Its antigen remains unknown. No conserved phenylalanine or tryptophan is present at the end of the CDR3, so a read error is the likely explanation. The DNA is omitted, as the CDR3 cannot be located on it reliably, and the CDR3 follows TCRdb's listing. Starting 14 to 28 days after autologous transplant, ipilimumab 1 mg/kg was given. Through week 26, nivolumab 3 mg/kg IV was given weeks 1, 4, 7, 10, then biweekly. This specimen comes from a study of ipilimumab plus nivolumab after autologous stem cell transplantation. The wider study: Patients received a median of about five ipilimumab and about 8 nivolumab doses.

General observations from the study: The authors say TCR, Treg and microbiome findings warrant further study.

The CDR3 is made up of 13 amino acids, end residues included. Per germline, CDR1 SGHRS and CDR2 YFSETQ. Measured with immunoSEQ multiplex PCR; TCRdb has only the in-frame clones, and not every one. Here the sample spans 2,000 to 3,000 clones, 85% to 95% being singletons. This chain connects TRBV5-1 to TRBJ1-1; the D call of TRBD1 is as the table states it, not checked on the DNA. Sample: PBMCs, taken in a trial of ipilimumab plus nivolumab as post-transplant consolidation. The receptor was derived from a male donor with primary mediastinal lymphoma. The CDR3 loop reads CASSTNGVIDRVV.